Shown below are 25 T cell receptor beta chains from a single sample sequenced in a study of T cell responses to AZD1222 COVID-19 vaccine (TCRdb year 2021). The receptor library was made with the immunoSEQ multiplex PCR assay. TCRdb retrieved this table from immuneACCESS and kept in-frame rearrangements only. Not all clones are present; in checked studies, unresolved V genes account for under half, and no reason is known for the remainder. This sample lists some 63,000 clones; 85% to 90% were detected once. Roughly 6% of the sample is in the top ten clones. Reading the label with the study, this specimen's time point is: about 28 days (+/-7) after the second vaccine dose. The sequences come from peripheral blood, collected 28 days after the second AZD1222 dose. The origin of the receptors is an adult who received the AZD1222 COVID-19 vaccine.

The CDR3 nucleotides read TGCGCCAGCAGCTTGGATCCTAGCGGGACCACCGGGGAGCTGTTTTTT. This sequence encodes CASSLDPSGTTGELFF. The V gene is TRBV5-1, the J gene TRBJ2-2; TRBD2 agrees at 9 bases. This CDR3 contains 16 residues. Looked up from germline, CDR1 is SGHRS and CDR2 is YFSETQ. V lost 0 bases, J lost 4 bases, and 4 bases stayed unmatched. The complete variable domain, with remaining parts taken from reference TRBV5-1 and TRBJ2-2, reads KAGVTQTPRYLIKTRGQQVTLSCSPISGHRSVSWYQQTPGQGLQFLFEYFSETQRNKGNFPGRFSGRQFSNSRSEMNVSTLELGDSALYLCASSLDPSGTTGELFFGEGSRLTVL.

This chain connects TRBV7-2 to TRBJ1-2; 7 bases fit TRBD1. In germline, CDR1 is SGHTA, CDR2 FQGNSA. The length of the CDR3 is 14 residues. With 4 bases clipped from V and 8 bases from J, the junction kept 10 bases outside the gene matches. CDR3 loop: CASSWGQLAGGYTF. CDR3 DNA sequence: TGTGCCAGCAGCTGGGGACAGTTGGCGGGAGGCTACACCTTC.

This chain connects TRBV7-2 to TRBJ2-1; 10 nucleotides agree with TRBD2. Per germline, CDR1 SGHTA and CDR2 FQGNSA. J was trimmed by 8 bases and V by 5 bases; bases with no gene match: 12. This CDR3 has 16 amino acids. The DNA of the CDR3 is TGTGCCAGCAGCGTTCCCTTCACTAGCGGGACCTATGAGCAGTTCTTC. As protein: CASSVPFTSGTYEQFF.

The rearrangement uses TRBV25-1 and TRBJ1-3; no clear D gene. Germline CDR1 MGHDK, CDR2 SYGVNS. Between the trimmed V and J ends, which lost 6 bases and 4 bases, there was a span of 7 bases. The length of the CDR3 is 12 residues. The DNA of the CDR3 is TGTGCCAGCAGGACACCAGGAAACACCATATATTTT. Protein product: CASRTPGNTIYF.

This clone showed up just once. This chain joins TRBV5-1 and TRBJ2-2; the match to TRBD1 covers 10 bases. The CDR3 runs 15 residues. From germline, CDR1 is SGHRS and CDR2 YFSETQ. The ends lost 2 bases at V and 3 bases at J; junction bases unmatched: 1. The CDR3 sequence: CASSFGQGDTGELFF. The CDR3, as DNA: TGCGCCAGCAGCTTCGGACAGGGGGACACCGGGGAGCTGTTTTTT.

This chain links TRBV5-1 with TRBJ2-1, with D perhaps matching TRBD1 (6 bases). V gave up 2 bases and J gave up 0 bases, with 9 bases separating them. The CDR3 runs to 15 residues. The germline gives CDR1 SGHRS, CDR2 YFSETQ. CDR3 loop: CASSLPRGSYNEQFF. CDR3 bases: TGCGCCAGCAGCTTACCCAGGGGCTCCTACAATGAGCAGTTCTTC.

This chain joins TRBV27 and TRBJ1-6; TRBD1 agrees at 8 bases. The CDR3 contains 14 residues. In germline, CDR1 is MNHEY, CDR2 SMNVEV (reference sequence). V lost 6 bases to trimming and J lost 9 bases; unmatched junction nucleotides: 7. This chain's CDR3 is CASRPRGLSSPLHF. The CDR3 DNA is TGTGCCAGCAGGCCCAGGGGGCTAAGTTCACCCCTCCACTTT.

The chain couples TRBV12-3 or TRBV12-4 to TRBJ2-3; D unclear. CDR3 length equals 12 residues. V was clipped by 6 bases and J by 6 bases, with 10 bases between them. This CDR3 reads CASRMSQDTQYF. CDR3 DNA sequence: TGTGCCAGCAGGATGTCCCAGGATACGCAGTATTTT.

This chain connects TRBV4-2 to TRBJ2-5, with TRBD1 matching 8 bases. Germline CDR1 LGHNA, CDR2 YNFKEQ. This CDR3 has 16 residues. The J segment lost 1 base and the V segment lost 3 bases, leaving 7 bases of the junction unmatched. CDR3 sequence (DNA): TGTGCCAGCAGCCAGGACAGGGTTACATCCCAAGAGACCCAGTACTTC. Its protein product is CASSQDRVTSQETQYF.

The chain couples TRBV29-1 to TRBJ2-3; 8 bases fit TRBD2. V was clipped by 6 bases and J by 0 bases; unmatched bases: 11. CDR1 SQVTM and CDR2 ANQGSEA come from the germline V gene. The CDR3 sequence is 16 residues long. The CDR3 nucleotides are TGCAGCGTCGCCCTCGGACTAGCAGGAAGCACAGATACGCAGTATTTT. Its protein product is CSVALGLAGSTDTQYF.

CDR3 sequence: CASGQANSGNTIYF. CDR3 coding DNA: TGTGCCAGCGGACAGGCGAACTCTGGAAACACCATATATTTT. The chain combines TRBV19 with TRBJ1-3, with TRBD1 matching over 7 bases. Trimming took 9 bases from V and 0 from J; bases not matched to a gene: 5. The CDR3 sequence is 14 residues long. Germline V gene lookup returns CDR1 LNHDA and CDR2 SQIVND (reference sequence). The full variable domain, with the rest looked up from reference TRBV19 and TRBJ1-3, is DGGITQSPKYLFRKEGQNVTLSCEQNLNHDAMYWYRQDPGQGLRLIYYSQIVNDFQKGDIAEGYSVSREKKESFPLTVTSAQKNPTAFYLCASGQANSGNTIYFGEGSWLTVV.

The V gene is TRBV12-5, the J gene TRBJ2-1; perhaps TRBD1 as D (6 bases). The CDR3 extends over 18 amino acids. CDR1 is LGHNT and CDR2 is FRNRAP in the germline V gene. The V end was cut by 0 bases, the J end by 1 base, with 16 bases between. The DNA of the CDR3 is TGTGCTAGTGGTTTGGTATTGCTGGCACAGGGATCCTACAATGAGCAGTTCTTC. Amino acid sequence: CASGLVLLAQGSYNEQFF.

The chain employs TRBV11-3 and TRBJ2-6, with TRBD1 matching over 8 bases. Looked up from germline, CDR1 is SGHNT and CDR2 is YENEEA. With 5 bases clipped from V and 2 bases from J, the junction kept 2 bases outside the gene matches. The CDR3 contains 15 residues. The DNA for the CDR3 is TGTGCCAGCAGCCCCAGGGGGCCTGGGGCCAACGTCCTGACTTTC. Protein sequence: CASSPRGPGANVLTF.

V and J are TRBV5-6 and TRBJ1-5; TRBD1 is a possible D gene (6 bases). CDR3 size: 15 residues. The germline CDR1 and CDR2 sequences are SGHDT and YYEEEE. V lost 4 bases, J lost 6 bases, and 17 bases lay in between. CDR3 residues: CASSRGGGLVQPQHF. In DNA, the CDR3 is TGTGCCAGCAGCCGGGGCGGGGGCCTCGTTCAGCCCCAGCATTTT.

The chain uses TRBV15 and TRBJ1-2; 7 bases agree with TRBD1. Germline CDR1 is LNHNV and CDR2 is YYDKDF (reference sequence). Trimming at V came to 2 bases and at J to 5 bases, leaving 8 bases not matched to a gene. This CDR3 comprises 15 residues. CDR3 region: CATSRPGAGGYGYTF. The CDR3 DNA reads TGTGCCACCAGCAGACCCGGGGCAGGGGGTTATGGCTACACCTTC.

This rearrangement joins TRBV5-1 to TRBJ2-5; 13 bases fit TRBD2. Losses at the gene ends were 4 bases for V and 9 bases for J; bases not matched to a gene: 9. The CDR3 spans 15 residues. Germline loops: CDR1 SGHRS, CDR2 YFSETQ. CDR3 in amino acids: CASSPGLAGAGAQYF. CDR3 nucleotide sequence: TGCGCCAGCAGCCCCGGACTAGCGGGGGCCGGGGCCCAGTACTTC.

The gene calls are TRBV2 and TRBJ1-1; 7 bases match TRBD1. Germline V lookup: CDR1 SNHLY, CDR2 FYNNEI. V lost 9 bases to trimming and J lost 5 bases; unmatched junction nucleotides: 9. There are 13 residues in the CDR3. The CDR3 reads CASITGAGTEAFF. Written as DNA, the CDR3 is TGTGCCAGTATCACAGGGGCTGGTACTGAAGCTTTCTTT.

The chain links TRBV6-5 to TRBJ2-3; 8 positions agree with TRBD2. V was pared by 2 bases and J by 5 bases, with 9 bases of the junction left unmatched. Germline V lookup: CDR1 MNHEY, CDR2 SVGAGI. The CDR3 is 16 residues long. The CDR3 DNA is TGTGCCAGCAGTTACGTCGGACTAGCCCAACTAGATACGCAGTATTTT. This translates into CASSYVGLAQLDTQYF.

This clone came up once. J is TRBJ2-7 and V is TRBV6-2 or TRBV6-3, with TRBD1 matching over 10 bases. V shed 5 bases and J 7 bases; nucleotides not matched to a gene: 11. Germline V gives CDR1 MNHEY, CDR2 SVGEGT. CDR3 length: 15 residues. The CDR3 DNA follows: TGTGCCAGCAGTCAGAACGACAGGGGGCGAAAGGAGCAGTACTTC. Translating gives CASSQNDRGRKEQYF.

The J gene is TRBJ1-1, the V gene TRBV19; the D gene is possibly TRBD1 (5 bases). Trimming cost V 6 bases and J 11 bases, with 13 bases left between them. The V gene's germline CDR1 is LNHDA and CDR2 SQIVND (reference sequence). This CDR3 comprises 11 residues. CDR3 amino acids: CASRWGPGAFF. In DNA, the CDR3 is TGTGCCAGTAGGTGGGGACCGGGGGCTTTCTTT.

DNA for the CDR3: TGCGCCAGCAGCCGAGGGCTAGCGGAGAGCTCCTACGAGCAGTACTTC. Amino acids: CASSRGLAESSYEQYF. The chain joins TRBV4-1 to TRBJ2-7; 7 nucleotides line up with TRBD2. CDR3 length: 16 residues. The V gene end was trimmed by 4 bases and the J gene end by 0 bases; junction bases not matched to a gene: 9. Germline V CDR1 and CDR2: MGHRA, YSYEKL.

The chain employs TRBV5-1 and TRBJ1-4, with D unclear. V lost 2 bases and J 8 bases, leaving 10 bases between the germline ends. The CDR3 consists of 13 residues. Germline V gene lookup returns CDR1 SGHRS and CDR2 YFSETQ. CDR3 bases: TGCGCCAGCAGCTTAACATCACGCGAAAAACTGTTTTTT. It encodes CASSLTSREKLFF.

This clone has just one count. The J gene is TRBJ1-1, the V gene TRBV23-1; 10 positions agree with TRBD1. TRBV23-1 is an ORF, with its function uncertain. V shed 0 bases, J shed 8 bases, and the junction held 12 bases outside the gene matches. There are 17 residues in the CDR3. The CDR3, as DNA: TGCGCCAGCAGTCAATCCCGGGACAGGGGACCAGTTCTAGAAGCTTTCTTT. Protein product: CASSQSRDRGPVLEAFF.

V is TRBV5-1 and J is TRBJ2-7, with 10 bases matching TRBD1. Trimming removed 4 bases from V and 7 bases from J; junction bases left unmatched: 8. Germline CDR1 reads SGHRS; CDR2 reads YFSETQ. The CDR3 contains 14 residues. Here the CDR3 DNA reads TGCGCCAGCAGCCAGGGGACAGGGGTGATTGAGCAGTACTTC. Translating gives CASSQGTGVIEQYF.

This chain connects TRBV7-8 to TRBJ2-5; D is undetermined. Trimming cost V 5 bases and J 2 bases, with 3 bases left between them. This CDR3 has 11 amino acids. Germline V lookup: CDR1 SGHVS, CDR2 FQNEAQ. CDR3: CASSQQETQYF. In DNA, the CDR3 is TGTGCCAGCAGCCAGCAAGAGACCCAGTACTTC.